These T cell receptor beta chains were read from a single sample in a study of siplizumab effects on memory and regulatory T cells. Clones were read by immunoSEQ multiplex PCR, and TCRdb kept only the in-frame ones, dropping some. The sample consists of some 7,200 clones, around 72% of them appearing once. The sample was effector memory CD8+ T cells sorted from blood. All receptors derive from a human donor in good health. Both conserved end residues are part of each CDR3. A D gene is named only where the DNA matches it firmly. Clone size is given for some rows only: seen once, a few or many times, or a class if the clone is expanded.

D	V	J	size	DNA	CDR3
-	TRBV9	TRBJ1-3	-	TGTGCCAGCAGCGTAGGCCAGGGACCTGGAAACACCATATATTTT	CASSVGQGPGNTIYF
TRBD1	TRBV7-2	TRBJ2-6	-	TGTGCCAGCAGCGTACAAAGGGACAGTGATTACTCTGGGGCCAACGTCCTGACTTTC	CASSVQRDSDYSGANVLTF
-	TRBV12-5	TRBJ2-7	-	TGTGCTAGTGGTTTGGTGAACTACTACGAGCAGTACTTC	CASGLVNYYEQYF
TRBD1	TRBV10-2	TRBJ1-5	-	TGCGCCAGCACCGGGACAGCAAATCAGCCCCAGCATTTT	CASTGTANQPQHF
-	TRBV19	TRBJ2-7	-	TGTGCCAGTAGTATCGGCAGGCTCTACGAGCAGTACTTC	CASSIGRLYEQYF
-	TRBV5-1	TRBJ2-1	few	TGCGCCAGCAGCTTGGTCGGAATTGATGAGCAGTTCTTC	CASSLVGIDEQFF
-	TRBV5-4	TRBJ2-7	-	TGTGCCAGCAGCTTGGAGGACTACGAGCAGTACTTC	CASSLEDYEQYF
TRBD1	TRBV30	TRBJ1-1	-	TGTGCCTGCAGGGGACAGGGGAACACTGAAGCTTTCTTT	CACRGQGNTEAFF
TRBD1	TRBV14	TRBJ2-7	-	TGTGCCAGCAGCCAAGCACAGGGGAAATACGAGCAGTACTTC	CASSQAQGKYEQYF
TRBD2	TRBV6-4	TRBJ2-1	few	TGTGCCAGCAGTGCGACTAGCGGCTCCTACAATGAGCAGTTCTTC	CASSATSGSYNEQFF
-	TRBV30	TRBJ2-7	-	TGTGCCCTGGCATCAGGGGACACAAACTACGAGCAGTACTTC	CALASGDTNYEQYF
-	TRBV28	TRBJ1-1	large	TGTGCCAGCAGTTTCCGGGGACGAGGGATGAACACTGAAGCTTTCTTT	CASSFRGRGMNTEAFF
TRBD1	TRBV2	TRBJ2-7	-	TGTGCCAGCAGTGATGGGACAGGGGACTACTACGAGCAGTACTTC	CASSDGTGDYYEQYF
TRBD1	TRBV10-2	TRBJ2-1	-	TGCGCCAGCAGCACAGGGGGCAATGAGCAGTTCTTC	CASSTGGNEQFF
TRBD2	TRBV9	TRBJ2-4	-	TGTGCCAGCAGCGCTGGACTAGCGGGAGACATTCAGTACTTC	CASSAGLAGDIQYF
-	TRBV7-3	TRBJ1-5	few	TGTGCCAGCAGCCCACCGGGACACCATAGCAATCAGCCCCAGCATTTT	CASSPPGHHSNQPQHF
TRBD1	TRBV2	TRBJ2-5	-	TGTGCCAGCAGTGACGGGACAGAAGGATTGGAGACCCAGTACTTC	CASSDGTEGLETQYF
-	TRBV7-2	TRBJ1-5	-	TGTGCCAGCAGCCCCCCGGGTTTTTATCAGCCCCAGCATTTT	CASSPPGFYQPQHF
TRBD1	TRBV4-3	TRBJ1-6	-	TGCGCCAGCAGCCAAGATCCCGGGACAGGGGGCTCACCCCTCCACTTT	CASSQDPGTGGSPLHF
-	TRBV27	TRBJ2-2	-	TGTGCCAGTGCTGATTTTACCGGGGAGCTGTTTTTT	CASADFTGELFF
TRBD1	TRBV19	TRBJ1-1	-	TGTGCCACGCTCCAGGGGGCGGGGAACACTGAAGCTTTCTTT	CATLQGAGNTEAFF
-	TRBV28	TRBJ1-5	few	TGTGCCAGCAGCCGGGATAGCAATCAGCCCCAGCATTTT	CASSRDSNQPQHF
TRBD2	TRBV7-8	TRBJ2-7	-	TGTGCCAGCATATCTCGCCTAGCGGGAGGGCTGAACGAGCAGTACTTC	CASISRLAGGLNEQYF
TRBD2	TRBV7-3	TRBJ2-3	-	TGTGCCAGCAGCTTAGGAGTGGTGGGGACTAAATCCACAGATACGCAGTATTTT	CASSLGVVGTKSTDTQYF
-	TRBV2	TRBJ1-2	-	TGTGCCAGCAGTGTTGGGATTTCGGGGGGCTACACCTTC	CASSVGISGGYTF
TRBD2	TRBV6-4	TRBJ2-3	-	TGTGCCAGCAGTGAGACTAGCGGGAGGGATACGCAGTATTTT	CASSETSGRDTQYF
-	TRBV28	TRBJ2-5	-	TGTGCCAGCAGTTCCACAGTCAACCAGGGGTGGCAAGAGACCCAGTACTTC	CASSSTVNQGWQETQYF
-	TRBV6-4	TRBJ2-3	-	TGTGCCAGCAGTGACTCGGACAGCACAGATACGCAGTATTTT	CASSDSDSTDTQYF
-	TRBV14	TRBJ2-7	-	TGTGCCAGCAGCCTGGCTCAGGGACCTAGAAACCCCTACGAGCAGTACTTC	CASSLAQGPRNPYEQYF
-	TRBV5-8	TRBJ2-7	-	TGTGCCAGCAGCTTGGCGGGGACCTACGAGCAGTACTTC	CASSLAGTYEQYF
TRBD2	TRBV28	TRBJ2-1	-	TGTGCCAGCAGTTTGGGAGGGAGGGCCGGAAGTGAGCAGTTCTTC	CASSLGGRAGSEQFF
TRBD1	TRBV7-9	TRBJ2-2	-	TGTGCCAGCAGCCGGACAGGTCCTGAGGAGCTGTTTTTT	CASSRTGPEELFF
TRBD1	TRBV11-1	TRBJ1-2	-	TGTGCCAGCAGCAGATACAGGGGGACCAACTATGGCTACACCTTC	CASSRYRGTNYGYTF
TRBD2	TRBV7-8	TRBJ2-1	-	TGTGCCAGCAGCTCGACCGGGGCTAGCGGGAGGGCTGAGCAGTTCTTC	CASSSTGASGRAEQFF
-	TRBV2	TRBJ1-1	once	TGTGCCAGCAGTGACGACCAGGGGAATCTTCTGAACACTGAAGCTTTCTTT	CASSDDQGNLLNTEAFF
-	TRBV7-9	TRBJ2-3	-	TGTGCCAGCAGCTCACCCCGCGGAGGAGCGGGCCTAAGCACAGATACGCAGTATTTT	CASSSPRGGAGLSTDTQYF
-	TRBV19	TRBJ1-2	-	TGTGCCAGTAGTACCCCGGAACACTATGGCTACACCTTC	CASSTPEHYGYTF
-	TRBV2	TRBJ2-2	-	TGTGCCAGCAAGGGGGGAGGGTCCGGGGAGCTGTTTTTT	CASKGGGSGELFF
-	TRBV7-2	TRBJ2-1	-	TGTGCCAGCAGCTTCCGGGACCTCGAGGGCGGGCAGTTCTTC	CASSFRDLEGGQFF
TRBD1	TRBV19	TRBJ2-1	few	TGTGCCAGTAGCAACACAGGGGGCTCCTACAATGAGCAGTTCTTC	CASSNTGGSYNEQFF
-	TRBV6-5	TRBJ1-3	-	TGTGCCAGCAGTTACGGGCCAGGCGACTCTGGAAACACCATATATTTT	CASSYGPGDSGNTIYF
-	TRBV6-1	TRBJ2-7	-	TGTGCCAGCAGTCCGTCCCCGACTAACTCCTACGAGCAGTACTTC	CASSPSPTNSYEQYF
TRBD1	TRBV5-4	TRBJ2-3	-	TGTGCCAGCAGCTTTGGGCCCGGGACAGGGGCGGCAGATACGCAGTATTTT	CASSFGPGTGAADTQYF
TRBD2	TRBV9	TRBJ2-3	-	TGTGCCAGCAGCTATGCTAGCGGCAACACAGATACGCAGTATTTT	CASSYASGNTDTQYF
-	TRBV6-1	TRBJ2-3	-	TGTGCCAGCAGCCTGGGAGAAGGGCCAGATACGCAGTATTTT	CASSLGEGPDTQYF
TRBD1	TRBV9	TRBJ2-5	few	TGTGCCAGCAGCTCGCACGATCGGACAGGGGTAGGGGAGACCCAGTACTTC	CASSSHDRTGVGETQYF
-	TRBV5-1	TRBJ2-1	-	TGCGCCAGCAGCTTGCCGAAGGCTAGCTCCTACAATGAGCAGTTCTTC	CASSLPKASSYNEQFF
TRBD2	TRBV9	TRBJ2-5	-	TGTGCCAGCAGCGTAGGATGGGGCGGGAGGGAGACCCAGTACTTC	CASSVGWGGRETQYF
TRBD1	TRBV4-1	TRBJ1-2	-	TGCGCCAGCAGCCCACAGGGGGCGAGGGATGGCTACACCTTC	CASSPQGARDGYTF
-	TRBV11-2	TRBJ2-2	-	TGTGCCAGCAGCCCCACCTGGGAGACCGGGGAGCTGTTTTTT	CASSPTWETGELFF
TRBD1	TRBV9	TRBJ2-5	-	TGTGCCAGCAGCCGAGAGGCGGGACAGGGAGAGACCCAGTACTTC	CASSREAGQGETQYF
-	TRBV27	TRBJ2-3	-	TGTGCCAGCAACCCCCTTGGGGAGAATAGCACAGATACGCAGTATTTT	CASNPLGENSTDTQYF
TRBD1	TRBV4-2	TRBJ1-4	-	TGTGCCAGCAGCCCCGGGACAGGCGACAATGAAAAACTGTTTTTT	CASSPGTGDNEKLFF
TRBD2	TRBV5-6	TRBJ2-1	-	TGTGCCAGCAGCTTGGTAGGGGGACTAGCGGCTTACAATGAGCAGTTCTTC	CASSLVGGLAAYNEQFF
-	TRBV30	TRBJ1-2	few	TGTGCCTGGACCGGGACATCGTATGGCTACACCTTC	CAWTGTSYGYTF